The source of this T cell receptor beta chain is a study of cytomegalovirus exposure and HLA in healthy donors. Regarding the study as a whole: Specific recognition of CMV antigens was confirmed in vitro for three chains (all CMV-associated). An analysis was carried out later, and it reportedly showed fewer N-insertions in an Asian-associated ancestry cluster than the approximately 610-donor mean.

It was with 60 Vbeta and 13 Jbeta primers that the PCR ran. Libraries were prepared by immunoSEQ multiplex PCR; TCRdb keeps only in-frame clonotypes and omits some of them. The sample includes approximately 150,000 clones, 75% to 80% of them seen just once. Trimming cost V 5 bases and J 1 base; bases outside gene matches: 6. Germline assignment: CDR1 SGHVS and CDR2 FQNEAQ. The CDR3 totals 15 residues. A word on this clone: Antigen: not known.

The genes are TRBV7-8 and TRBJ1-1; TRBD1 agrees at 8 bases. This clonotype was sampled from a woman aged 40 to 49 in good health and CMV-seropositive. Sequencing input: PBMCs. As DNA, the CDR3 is TGTGCCAGCAGCCTAATGACAGGGGCGAACACTGAAGCTTTCTTT. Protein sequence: CASSLMTGANTEAFF.